These T cell receptor beta chains were read from a single sample in a study of blood T cell repertoires in COVID-19. Data came from immunoSEQ multiplex PCR; TCRdb stores just in-frame clones and leaves some out. The table has 13,000 to 15,000 clones, roughly 85% seen once. Sequencing input: peripheral blood. Receptors originate from a man aged 35 to 55 with active or convalescent COVID-19. Each CDR3 is given with its conserved first and last residue. Each record gives: V gene, D gene, clone size, J gene, CDR3 protein, CDR3 DNA. D genes are given only for firm matches. Size tells how often a clone was seen (once, few, many) or the class of an expanded clone, and some rows leave it out.

TRBV6-1	NA	NA	TRBJ1-5	CASSEFIQGRDQPQHF	TGTGCCAGCAGTGAATTTATCCAGGGTAGGGATCAGCCCCAGCATTTT
TRBV2	NA	NA	TRBJ1-1	CASRATSRQTEAFF	TGTGCCAGCAGAGCAACCTCAAGACAGACAGAAGCTTTCTTT
TRBV9	TRBD2	once	TRBJ2-7	CASSVDSKRDGEQYF	TGTGCCAGCAGCGTTGACAGTAAGCGGGACGGCGAGCAGTACTTC
TRBV5-1	NA	NA	TRBJ1-4	CASRATNEKLFF	TGCGCCAGCAGGGCCACTAATGAAAAACTGTTTTTT
TRBV9	NA	NA	TRBJ1-1	CASSVVQAAEAFF	TGTGCCAGCAGCGTAGTCCAAGCCGCTGAAGCTTTCTTT
TRBV5-5	TRBD1	NA	TRBJ2-2	CASSLARTNRGPSTGELFF	TGTGCCAGCAGCTTGGCCCGGACCAACAGGGGGCCGAGTACCGGGGAGCTGTTTTTT
TRBV18	TRBD2	NA	TRBJ2-1	CASSPDKRGVLTGEQFF	TGTGCCAGCTCACCAGATAAGCGGGGGGTCCTGACGGGTGAGCAGTTCTTC
TRBV3-1/TRBV3-2	NA	NA	TRBJ1-5	CASSQGTGLGINQPQHF	TGTGCCAGCAGCCAAGGAACAGGCCTGGGGATCAATCAGCCCCAGCATTTT
TRBV7-3	NA	NA	TRBJ1-6	CASSSRGGSYNSPLHF	TGTGCCAGCAGTTCACGAGGGGGCTCCTATAATTCACCCCTCCACTTT
TRBV3-1/TRBV3-2	NA	NA	TRBJ1-4	CASSGGTNEKLFF	TGTGCCAGCAGTGGGGGGACTAATGAAAAACTGTTTTTT
TRBV29-1	NA	once	TRBJ1-2	CSVEGDFPGQRNYGYTF	TGCAGCGTTGAAGGGGATTTCCCGGGACAACGAAACTATGGCTACACCTTC
TRBV19	NA	few	TRBJ1-2	CASSEQGSYGYTF	TGTGCCAGTAGTGAACAGGGATCCTATGGCTACACCTTC
TRBV12-3/TRBV12-4	NA	NA	TRBJ2-3	CASSFGPDTQYF	TGTGCCAGCAGTTTTGGCCCAGATACGCAGTATTTT